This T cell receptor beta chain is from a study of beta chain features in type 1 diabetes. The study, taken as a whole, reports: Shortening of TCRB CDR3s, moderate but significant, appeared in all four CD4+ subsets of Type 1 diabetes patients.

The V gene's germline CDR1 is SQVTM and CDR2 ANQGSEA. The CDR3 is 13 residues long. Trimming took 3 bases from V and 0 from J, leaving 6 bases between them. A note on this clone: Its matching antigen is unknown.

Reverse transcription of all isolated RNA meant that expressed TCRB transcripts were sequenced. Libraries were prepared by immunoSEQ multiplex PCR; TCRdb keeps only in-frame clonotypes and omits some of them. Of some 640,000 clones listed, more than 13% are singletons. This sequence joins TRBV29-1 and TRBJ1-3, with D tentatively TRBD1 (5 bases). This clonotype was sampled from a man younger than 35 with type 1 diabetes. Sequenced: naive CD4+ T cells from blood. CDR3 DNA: TGCAGCGTTGACGACAGCTCTGGAAACACCATATATTTT. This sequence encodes CSVDDSSGNTIYF.